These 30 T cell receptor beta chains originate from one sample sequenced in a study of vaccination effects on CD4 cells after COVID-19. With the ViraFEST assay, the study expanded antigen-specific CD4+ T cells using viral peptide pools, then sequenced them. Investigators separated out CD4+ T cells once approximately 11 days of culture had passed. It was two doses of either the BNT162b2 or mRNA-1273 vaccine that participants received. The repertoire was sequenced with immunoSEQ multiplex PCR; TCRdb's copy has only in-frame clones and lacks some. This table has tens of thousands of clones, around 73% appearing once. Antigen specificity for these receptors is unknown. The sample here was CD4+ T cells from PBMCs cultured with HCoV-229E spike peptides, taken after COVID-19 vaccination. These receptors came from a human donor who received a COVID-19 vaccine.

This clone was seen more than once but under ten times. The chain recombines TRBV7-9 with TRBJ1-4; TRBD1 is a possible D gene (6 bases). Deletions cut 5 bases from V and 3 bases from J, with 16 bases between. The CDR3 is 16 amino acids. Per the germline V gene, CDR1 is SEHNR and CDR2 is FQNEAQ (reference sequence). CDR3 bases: TGTGCCAGCAGCCCGGGTGCAGGGGCGGCTAATGAAAAACTGTTTTTT. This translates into CASSPGAGAANEKLFF.

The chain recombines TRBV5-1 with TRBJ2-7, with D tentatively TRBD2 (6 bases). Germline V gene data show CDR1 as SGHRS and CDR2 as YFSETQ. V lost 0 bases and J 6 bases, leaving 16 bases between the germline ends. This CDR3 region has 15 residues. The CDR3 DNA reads TGCGCCAGCAGCTTGGGGCCTCAGGGAGGTGGCGAGCAGTACGTC. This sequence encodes CASSLGPQGGGEQYV.

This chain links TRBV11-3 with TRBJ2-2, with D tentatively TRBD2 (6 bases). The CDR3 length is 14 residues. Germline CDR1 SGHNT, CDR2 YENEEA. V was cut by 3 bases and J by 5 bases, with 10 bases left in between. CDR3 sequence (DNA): TGTGCCAGCAGCTTCAGGAGCGGGACCGGGGAGCTGTTTTTT. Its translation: CASSFRSGTGELFF.

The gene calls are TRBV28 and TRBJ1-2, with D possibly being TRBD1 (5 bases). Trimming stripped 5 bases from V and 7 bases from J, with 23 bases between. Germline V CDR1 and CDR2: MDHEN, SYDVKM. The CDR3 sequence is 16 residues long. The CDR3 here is CASSTTGRGNVLGYTF. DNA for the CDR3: TGTGCCAGCAGTACCACAGGAAGAGGGAATGTTCTTGGCTACACCTTC.

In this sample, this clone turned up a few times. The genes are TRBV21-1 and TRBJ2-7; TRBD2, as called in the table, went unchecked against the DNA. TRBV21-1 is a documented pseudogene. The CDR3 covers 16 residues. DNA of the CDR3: TGTGCCAGCAGCAAAGAACGGACAAGGCGGGACGGCGAGCAGTACGTC. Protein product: CASSKERTRRDGEQYV.

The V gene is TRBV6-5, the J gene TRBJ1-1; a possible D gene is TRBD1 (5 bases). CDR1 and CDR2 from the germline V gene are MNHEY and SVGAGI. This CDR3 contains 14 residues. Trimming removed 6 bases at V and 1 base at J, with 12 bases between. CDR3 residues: CASSRVGGNTEAFF. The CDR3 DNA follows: TGTGCCAGCAGCCGCGTGGGGGGGAACACTGAAGCTTTCTTT.

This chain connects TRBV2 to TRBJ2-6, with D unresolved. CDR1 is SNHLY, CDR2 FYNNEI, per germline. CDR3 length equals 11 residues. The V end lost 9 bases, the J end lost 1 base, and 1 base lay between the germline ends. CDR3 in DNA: TGTGCCAGTTCTGGGGCCAACGTCCTGACTTTC. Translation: CASSGANVLTF.

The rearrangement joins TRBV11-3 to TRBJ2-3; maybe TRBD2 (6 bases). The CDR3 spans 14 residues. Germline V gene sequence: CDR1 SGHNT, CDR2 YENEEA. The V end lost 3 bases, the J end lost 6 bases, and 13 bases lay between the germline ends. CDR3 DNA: TGTGCCAGCAGCTTGGGGGGAGCTATGGATACGCAGTATTTT. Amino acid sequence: CASSLGGAMDTQYF.

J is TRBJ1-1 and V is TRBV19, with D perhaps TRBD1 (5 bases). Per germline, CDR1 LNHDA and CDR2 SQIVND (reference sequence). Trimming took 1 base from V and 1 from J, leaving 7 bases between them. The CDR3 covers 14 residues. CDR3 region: CASSIGGPNTEAFF. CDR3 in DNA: TGTGCCAGTAGTATAGGGGGACCGAACACTGAAGCTTTCTTT.

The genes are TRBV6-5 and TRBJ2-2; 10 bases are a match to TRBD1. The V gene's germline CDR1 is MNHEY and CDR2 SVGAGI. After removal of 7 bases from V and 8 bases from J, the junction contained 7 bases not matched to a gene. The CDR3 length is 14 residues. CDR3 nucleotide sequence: TGTGCCAGCAATTGGGACAGGGGTTCGGGGGAGCTGTTTTTT. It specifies CASNWDRGSGELFF.

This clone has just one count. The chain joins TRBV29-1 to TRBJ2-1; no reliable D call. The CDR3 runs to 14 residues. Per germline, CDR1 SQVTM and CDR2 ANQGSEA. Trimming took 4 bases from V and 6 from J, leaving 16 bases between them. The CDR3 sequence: CSVGTGPIRNEQFF. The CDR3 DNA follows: TGCAGCGTTGGGACCGGGCCGATCCGCAATGAGCAGTTCTTC.

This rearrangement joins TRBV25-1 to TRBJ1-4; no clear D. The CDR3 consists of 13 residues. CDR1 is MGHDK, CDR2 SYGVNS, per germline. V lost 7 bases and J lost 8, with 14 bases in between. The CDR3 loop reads CASTGRLLEKLFF. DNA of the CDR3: TGTGCCAGCACCGGGAGGTTACTGGAAAAACTGTTTTTT.

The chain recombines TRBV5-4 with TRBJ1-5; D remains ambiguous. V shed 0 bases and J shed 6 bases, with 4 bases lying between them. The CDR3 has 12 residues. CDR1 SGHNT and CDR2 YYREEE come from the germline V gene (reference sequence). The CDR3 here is CASSLDSQPQHF. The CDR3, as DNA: TGTGCCAGCAGCTTGGATAGTCAGCCCCAGCATTTT.

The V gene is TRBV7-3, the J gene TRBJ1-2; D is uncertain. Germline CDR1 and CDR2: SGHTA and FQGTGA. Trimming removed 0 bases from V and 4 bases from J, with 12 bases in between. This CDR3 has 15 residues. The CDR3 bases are TGTGCCAGCAGCTTAACGGGAAGGGAGACCTATGGCTACACCTTC. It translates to CASSLTGRETYGYTF. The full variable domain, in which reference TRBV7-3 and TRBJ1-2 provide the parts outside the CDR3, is GAGVSQTPSNKVTEKGKYVELRCDPISGHTALYWYRQSLGQGPEFLIYFQGTGAADDSGLPNDRFFAVRPEGSVSTLKIQRTERGDSAVYLCASSLTGRETYGYTFGSGTRLTVV.

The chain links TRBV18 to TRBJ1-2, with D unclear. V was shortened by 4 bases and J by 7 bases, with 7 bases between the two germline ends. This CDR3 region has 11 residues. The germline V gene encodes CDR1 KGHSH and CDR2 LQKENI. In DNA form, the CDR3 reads TGTGCCAGCTCACAGGGATTTGGCTACACCTTC. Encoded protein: CASSQGFGYTF.

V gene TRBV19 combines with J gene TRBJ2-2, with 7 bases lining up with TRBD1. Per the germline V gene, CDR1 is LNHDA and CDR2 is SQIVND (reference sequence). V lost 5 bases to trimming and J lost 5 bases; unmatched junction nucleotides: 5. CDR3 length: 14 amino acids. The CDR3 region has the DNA TGTGCCAGTAGTGACAGGGCATGGACCGGGGAGCTGTTTTTT. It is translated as CASSDRAWTGELFF.

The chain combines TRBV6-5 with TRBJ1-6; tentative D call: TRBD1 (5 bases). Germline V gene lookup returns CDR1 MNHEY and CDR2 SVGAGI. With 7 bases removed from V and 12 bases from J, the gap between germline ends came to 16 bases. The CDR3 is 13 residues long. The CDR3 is CASTTGPTGPLHF. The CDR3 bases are TGTGCCAGCACCACAGGTCCTACCGGACCCCTCCACTTT.

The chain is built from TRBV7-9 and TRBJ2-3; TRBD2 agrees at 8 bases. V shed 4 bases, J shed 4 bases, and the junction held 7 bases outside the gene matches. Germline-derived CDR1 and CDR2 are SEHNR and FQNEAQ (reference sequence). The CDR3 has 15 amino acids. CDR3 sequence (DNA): TGTGCCAGCAGCTCCTACGGGGGACTAGCAGATACGCAGTATTTT. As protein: CASSSYGGLADTQYF. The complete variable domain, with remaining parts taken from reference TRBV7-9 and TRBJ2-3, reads DTGVSQNPRHKITKRGQNVTFRCDPISEHNRLYWYRQTLGQGPEFLTYFQNEAQLEKSRLLSDRFSAERPKGSFSTLEIQRTEQGDSAMYLCASSSYGGLADTQYFGPGTRLTVL.

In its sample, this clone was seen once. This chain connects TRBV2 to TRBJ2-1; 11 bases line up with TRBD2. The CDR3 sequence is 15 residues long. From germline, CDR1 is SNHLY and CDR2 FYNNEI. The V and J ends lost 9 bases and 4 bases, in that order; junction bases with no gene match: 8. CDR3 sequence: CASNRLAGLYNEQFF. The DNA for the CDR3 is TGTGCCAGTAACCGACTAGCGGGGTTATACAATGAGCAGTTCTTC.

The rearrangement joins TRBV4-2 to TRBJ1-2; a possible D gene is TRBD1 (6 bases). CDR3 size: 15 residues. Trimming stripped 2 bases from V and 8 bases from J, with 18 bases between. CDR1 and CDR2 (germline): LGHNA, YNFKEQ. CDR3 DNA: TGTGCCAGCAGCCAACAGAGTGGACAGAACTTGGGCTACACCTTC. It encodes CASSQQSGQNLGYTF.

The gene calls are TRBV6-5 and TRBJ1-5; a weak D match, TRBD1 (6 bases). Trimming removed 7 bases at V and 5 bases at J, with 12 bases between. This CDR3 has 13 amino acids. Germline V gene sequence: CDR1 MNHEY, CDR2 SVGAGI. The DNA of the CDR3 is TGTGCCAGCACCAAAGGGGGAGATCAGCCCCAGCATTTT. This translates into CASTKGGDQPQHF.

CDR3 in amino acids: CASSSLTGSNYGYTF. DNA of the CDR3: TGTGCCAGTAGTAGCCTGACAGGGTCTAACTATGGCTACACCTTC. The chain carries TRBV19 and TRBJ1-2, with 7 bases fitting TRBD1. V gave up 4 bases and J gave up 0 bases; unmatched junction bases: 5. The CDR3 runs 15 residues. Germline V gives CDR1 LNHDA, CDR2 SQIVND (reference sequence).

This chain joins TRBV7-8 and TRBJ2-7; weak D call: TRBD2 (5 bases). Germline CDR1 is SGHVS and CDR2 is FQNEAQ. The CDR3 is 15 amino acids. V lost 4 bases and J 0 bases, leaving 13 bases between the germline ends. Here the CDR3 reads CASSSHRDTSYEQYV. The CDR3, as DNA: TGTGCCAGCAGCTCCCACCGGGATACCTCCTACGAGCAGTACGTC.

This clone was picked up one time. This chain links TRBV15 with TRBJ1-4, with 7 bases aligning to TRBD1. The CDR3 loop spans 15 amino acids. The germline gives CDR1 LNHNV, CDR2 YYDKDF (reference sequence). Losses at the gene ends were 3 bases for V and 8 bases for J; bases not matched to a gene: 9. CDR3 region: CATSSTTGMREKLFF. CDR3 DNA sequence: TGTGCCACCAGCAGCACGACAGGGATGAGGGAAAAACTGTTTTTT.

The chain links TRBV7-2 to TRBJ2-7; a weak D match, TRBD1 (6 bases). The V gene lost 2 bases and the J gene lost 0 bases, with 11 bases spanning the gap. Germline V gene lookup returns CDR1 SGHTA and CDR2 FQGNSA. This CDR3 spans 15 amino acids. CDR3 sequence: CASSLWGQSSYEQYV. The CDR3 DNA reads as TGTGCCAGCAGCTTATGGGGGCAGAGCTCCTACGAGCAGTACGTC.

The CDR3 reads CATRPGSAGNTIYF. As DNA, the CDR3 is TGTGCCACCAGGCCCGGATCAGCTGGAAACACCATATATTTT. The rearrangement links TRBV6-5 to TRBJ1-3; D is uncertain. With 10 bases removed from V and 2 bases from J, the gap between germline ends came to 15 bases. Germline CDR1 is MNHEY and CDR2 is SVGAGI. There are 14 residues in the CDR3.

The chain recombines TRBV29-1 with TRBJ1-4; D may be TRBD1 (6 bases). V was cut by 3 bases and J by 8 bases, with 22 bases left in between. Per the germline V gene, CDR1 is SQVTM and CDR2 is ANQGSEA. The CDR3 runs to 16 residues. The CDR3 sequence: CSVDFSEGEAIEKLFF. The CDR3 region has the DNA TGCAGCGTTGACTTTAGTGAGGGGGAGGCGATCGAAAAACTGTTTTTT.

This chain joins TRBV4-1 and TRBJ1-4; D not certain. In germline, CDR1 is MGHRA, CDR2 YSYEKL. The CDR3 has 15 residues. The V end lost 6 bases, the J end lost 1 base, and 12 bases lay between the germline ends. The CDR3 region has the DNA TGCGCCAGCAGTAGCCCGACAAGAACTAATGAAAAACTGTTTTTT. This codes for CASSSPTRTNEKLFF.

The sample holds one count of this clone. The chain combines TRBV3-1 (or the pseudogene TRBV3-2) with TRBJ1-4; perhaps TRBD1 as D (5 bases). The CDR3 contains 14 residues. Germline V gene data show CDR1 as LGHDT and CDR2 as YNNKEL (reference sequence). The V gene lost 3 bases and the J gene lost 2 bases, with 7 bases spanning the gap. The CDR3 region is CASSHGGTNEKLFF. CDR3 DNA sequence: TGTGCCAGCAGCCACGGGGGGACTAATGAAAAACTGTTTTTT.

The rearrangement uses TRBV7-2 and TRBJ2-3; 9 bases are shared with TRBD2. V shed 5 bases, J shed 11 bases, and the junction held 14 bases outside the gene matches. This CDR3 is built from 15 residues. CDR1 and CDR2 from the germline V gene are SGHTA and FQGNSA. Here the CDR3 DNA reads TGTGCCAGCAGCGGCGGGACTAGCCCAGACTGGGGGCAGTATTTT. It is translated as CASSGGTSPDWGQYF.